This is a list of T cell receptor beta chains from one sample in a study of molecular identifiers for immune sequencing clone quantification. TCRdb reanalysed the PCR reads using MiXCR and keeps one entry per CDR3 protein. The table has under 350,000 distinct CDR3 sequences, roughly 24% seen once. Sequencing was done on a sample of naive CD8+ T cells from blood, with Jurkat cell RNA spiked in. The receptors were sampled from a human donor in good health. Some libraries in this study had Jurkat cell RNA spiked in. Each CDR3 is given with its conserved first and last residue. The size of a clone is reported for some rows only, either as once, few or many, or as a class for expanded clones.

CDR3 protein,V gene,J gene,clone size
CASSFQVTGEQYF,TRBV27,TRBJ2-7,NA
CASSSARGGTLFYEQYF,TRBV7-9,TRBJ2-7,many
CASDSGPYNEQFF,TRBV19,TRBJ2-1,NA
CASSRGGFSGANVLTF,TRBV12-3/TRBV12-4,TRBJ2-6,many
CASSSWDQAETQYF,TRBV7-6,TRBJ2-5,many
CASSAIQGLNTEAFF,TRBV3-1,TRBJ1-1,NA
CASSAGSSPLHF,TRBV7-9,TRBJ1-6,few
CASSPGQGLNQPQHF,TRBV13,TRBJ1-5,many
CASTRTVRETQYF,TRBV7-2,TRBJ2-5,NA
CSVAAGTSGYNEQFF,TRBV29-1,TRBJ2-1,few
CASSLTPRDRASYEQYF,TRBV12-3/TRBV12-4,TRBJ2-7,NA
CASSFASGATDTQYF,TRBV5-4,TRBJ2-3,many
CASSLGRGQGSRSYEQYF,TRBV7-9,TRBJ2-7,NA
CGSSWARWGEQYF,TRBV6-5,TRBJ2-7,NA
CASSPLHHFVASKMRPEQFF,TRBV23-1,TRBJ2-1,few
CASTSPRTDGYTF,TRBV12-3/TRBV12-4,TRBJ1-2,NA
CASSLWRGDTFSTDTQYF,TRBV13,TRBJ2-3,few
CSARDALYDEQYF,TRBV20-1,TRBJ2-3,few
CASSGMDRADDEQYF,TRBV9,TRBJ2-7,few
CSARDETGEQYF,TRBV20-1,TRBJ2-7,NA
CASSYSIGQDNQETQYF,TRBV6-2/TRBV6-3,TRBJ2-5,NA
CASSLEGQGSTDTQYF,TRBV11-2,TRBJ2-3,few
CATSRDLGTLTVGYTF,TRBV15,TRBJ1-2,many
CGTGITLDTDTQYF,TRBV20-1,TRBJ2-3,many
CSVEILAGAVF,TRBV29-1,TRBJ2-1,many
CASSLSTYNEQFF,TRBV5-1,TRBJ2-1,many
CASSARESEQYF,TRBV7-6,TRBJ2-7,many
CASSLSGGIGVDTQYF,TRBV27,TRBJ2-3,NA
CASSVTGDTQYF,TRBV10-2,TRBJ2-3,few
CASSHRASGPSDTQYF,TRBV28,TRBJ2-3,few
CASTLLARDTDTQYF,TRBV28,TRBJ2-3,many
CASSGTQGAKSTGELFF,TRBV9,TRBJ2-2,NA
CAISDRNYEQYF,TRBV10-3,TRBJ2-7,few
CASSQESLIVSGANVLTF,TRBV4-1,TRBJ2-6,few
CASSYDILNTEAFF,TRBV6-2/TRBV6-3,TRBJ1-1,few
CASSLALGESHEQYF,TRBV5-8,TRBJ2-7,many
CASSEGAGPISYNEQFF,TRBV4-3,TRBJ2-1,NA
CASSFPGQGGSEQYF,TRBV11-2,TRBJ2-7,few
CASSLEGTSLNSEQFF,TRBV13,TRBJ2-1,NA
CASSVMTTKTLGYTF,TRBV9,TRBJ1-2,few
CASSPGLAGGNNEQFF,TRBV2,TRBJ2-1,NA
CASKAGNTIYF,TRBV6-6,TRBJ1-3,many
CASSQDSWAGQETQYF,TRBV4-3,TRBJ2-5,NA
CATSIGGGVLGTEAFF,TRBV15,TRBJ1-1,NA
CSVELGTGLVYEQYF,TRBV29-1,TRBJ2-7,few
CAGSTGTGGYEQYF,TRBV9,TRBJ2-7,NA
CASSLTGPSLHQPQHF,TRBV6-5,TRBJ1-5,many
CASSFSTGGYEQYF,TRBV5-4,TRBJ2-7,many
CASRLESSYNSPLHF,TRBV2,TRBJ1-6,many
CASSSSGSSTDTQYF,TRBV28,TRBJ2-3,many
CASSLQGVLSGANVLTF,TRBV27,TRBJ2-6,NA
CASSTTAYEQYF,TRBV28,TRBJ2-7,many